This entry describes one TCR beta chain. What it recognizes is unknown. Unique molecular identifiers were carried by the TCR beta cDNA libraries. TCRdb called the PCR reads again in MiXCR, with one record for every CDR3 protein. The table includes around 770,000 distinct CDR3 sequences, 46% detected once. This CDR3 is built from 15 residues. CDR1 and CDR2 from the germline V gene are SEHNR and FQNEAQ (reference sequence). V shed 2 bases and J shed 0 bases, with 5 bases lying between them. The data were taken from a study of post-analysis software for immune sequencing data. For the study at large: The patients showed relapsing-remitting, secondary progressive and progressive-relapsing multiple sclerosis courses. Broader study findings: Roughly five TRBV segments appeared more often in patients than in controls, and TRBV5-6, TRBV5-1 and TRBV20-1 were among these.

The chain recombines TRBV7-9 with TRBJ2-6; D gene uncertain. The clonotype comes from a girl between 5 and 17 years old with multiple sclerosis. The sequenced material came from blood. CDR3 region: CASSLWDSGANVLTF. The CDR3, as DNA: TGTGCCAGCAGCTTATGGGACTCTGGGGCCAACGTCCTGACTTTC.